Given below is one T cell receptor beta chain in context. CDR3 length: 16 residues. The sample is drawn from a study of blood T cell repertoires in COVID-19. The table came from immunoSEQ multiplex PCR; TCRdb's copy has only in-frame clones and leaves some out. The table includes over 350,000 clones, approximately 90% detected once. This rearrangement joins TRBV21-1 to TRBJ1-6. TRBV21-1 is tagged as a pseudogene. Sequenced sample: PBMCs or T cells enriched from blood (not recorded which). The TCR was taken from a woman aged 18 to 35 with acute COVID-19. The CDR3 here is CASSPIWSSYNSPLHF. Written as DNA, the CDR3 is TGTGCCAGCAGCCCTATATGGAGCTCCTATAATTCACCCCTCCACTTT.